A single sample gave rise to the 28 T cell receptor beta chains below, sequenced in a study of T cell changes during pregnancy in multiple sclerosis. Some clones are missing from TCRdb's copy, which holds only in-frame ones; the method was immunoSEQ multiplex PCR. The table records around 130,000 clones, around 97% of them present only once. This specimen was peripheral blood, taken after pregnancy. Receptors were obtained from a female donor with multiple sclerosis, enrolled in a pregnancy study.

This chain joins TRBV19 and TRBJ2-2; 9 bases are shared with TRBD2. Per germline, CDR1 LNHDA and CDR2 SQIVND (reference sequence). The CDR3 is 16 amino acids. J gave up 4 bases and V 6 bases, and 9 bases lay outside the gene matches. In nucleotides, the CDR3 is TGTGCCAGTAGGAATAGCGGGAGCCGGTTCACCGGGGAGCTGTTTTTT. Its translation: CASRNSGSRFTGELFF. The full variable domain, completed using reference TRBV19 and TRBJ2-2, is DGGITQSPKYLFRKEGQNVTLSCEQNLNHDAMYWYRQDPGQGLRLIYYSQIVNDFQKGDIAEGYSVSREKKESFPLTVTSAQKNPTAFYLCASRNSGSRFTGELFFGEGSRLTVL.

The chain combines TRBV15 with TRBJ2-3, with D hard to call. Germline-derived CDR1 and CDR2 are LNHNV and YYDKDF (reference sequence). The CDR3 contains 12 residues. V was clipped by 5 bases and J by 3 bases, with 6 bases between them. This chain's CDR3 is CATSGVTDTQYF. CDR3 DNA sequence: TGTGCCACCAGCGGAGTAACAGATACGCAGTATTTT.

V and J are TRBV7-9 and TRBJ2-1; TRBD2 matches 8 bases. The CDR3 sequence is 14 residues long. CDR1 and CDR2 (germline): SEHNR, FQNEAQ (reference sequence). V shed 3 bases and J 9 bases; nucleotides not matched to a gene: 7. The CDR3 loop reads CASSFGAGDSEQFF. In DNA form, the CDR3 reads TGTGCCAGCAGCTTTGGAGCGGGAGACAGTGAGCAGTTCTTC. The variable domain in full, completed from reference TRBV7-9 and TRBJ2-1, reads DTGVSQNPRHKITKRGQNVTFRCDPISEHNRLYWYRQTLGQGPEFLTYFQNEAQLEKSRLLSDRFSAERPKGSFSTLEIQRTEQGDSAMYLCASSFGAGDSEQFFGPGTRLTVL.

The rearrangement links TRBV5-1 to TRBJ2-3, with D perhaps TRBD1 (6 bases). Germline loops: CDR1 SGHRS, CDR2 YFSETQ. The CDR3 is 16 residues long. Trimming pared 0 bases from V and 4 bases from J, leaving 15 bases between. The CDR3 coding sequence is TGCGCCAGCAGCTTGGCCGGCAGGGGTCGCGCAGATACGCAGTATTTT. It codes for CASSLAGRGRADTQYF. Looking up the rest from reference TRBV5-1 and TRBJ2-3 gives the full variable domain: KAGVTQTPRYLIKTRGQQVTLSCSPISGHRSVSWYQQTPGQGLQFLFEYFSETQRNKGNFPGRFSGRQFSNSRSEMNVSTLELGDSALYLCASSLAGRGRADTQYFGPGTRLTVL.

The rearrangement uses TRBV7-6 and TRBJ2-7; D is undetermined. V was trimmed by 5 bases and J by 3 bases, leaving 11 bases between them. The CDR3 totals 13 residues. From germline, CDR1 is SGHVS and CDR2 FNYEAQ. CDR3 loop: CASSPSPGYEQYF. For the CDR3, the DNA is TGTGCCAGCAGCCCCTCGCCGGGCTACGAGCAGTACTTC.

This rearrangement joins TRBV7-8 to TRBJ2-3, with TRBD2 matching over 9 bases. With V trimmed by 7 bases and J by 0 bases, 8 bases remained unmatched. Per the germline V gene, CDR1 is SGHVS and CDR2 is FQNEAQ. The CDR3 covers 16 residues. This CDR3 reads CASKGASGISTDTQYF. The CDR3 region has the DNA TGTGCCAGCAAGGGGGCTAGCGGGATTAGCACAGATACGCAGTATTTT.

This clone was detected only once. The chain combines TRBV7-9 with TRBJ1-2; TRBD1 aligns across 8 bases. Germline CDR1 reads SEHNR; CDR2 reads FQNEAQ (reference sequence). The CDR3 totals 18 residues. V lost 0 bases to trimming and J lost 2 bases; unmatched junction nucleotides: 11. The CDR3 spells CASSLAPGQGNINYGYTF. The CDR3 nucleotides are TGTGCCAGCAGCTTAGCCCCCGGACAGGGTAATATAAACTATGGCTACACCTTC.

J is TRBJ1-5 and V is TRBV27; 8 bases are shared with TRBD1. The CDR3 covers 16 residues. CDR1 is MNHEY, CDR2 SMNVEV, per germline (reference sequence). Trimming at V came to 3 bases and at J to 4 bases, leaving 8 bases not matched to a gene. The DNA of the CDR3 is TGTGCCAGCAGTTTCCCCTGGGGACAGGTAAATCAGCCCCAGCATTTT. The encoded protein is CASSFPWGQVNQPQHF.

The CDR3 here is CASSRLGTSGSFTGELFF. CDR3 DNA sequence: TGCGCCAGCAGTCGCCTAGGGACTAGCGGGAGTTTCACCGGGGAGCTGTTTTTT. The rearrangement uses TRBV5-1 and TRBJ2-2, with 14 bases that match TRBD2. The J segment lost 4 bases and the V segment lost 5 bases, leaving 10 bases of the junction unmatched. This CDR3 is 18 amino acids long. The germline CDR1 and CDR2 sequences are SGHRS and YFSETQ.

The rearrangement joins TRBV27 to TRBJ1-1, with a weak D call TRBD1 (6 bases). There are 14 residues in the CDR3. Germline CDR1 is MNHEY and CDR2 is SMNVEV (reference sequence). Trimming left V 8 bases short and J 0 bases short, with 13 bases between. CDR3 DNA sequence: TGTGCCAGCGGCCCGAGGGGGTTGAACACTGAAGCTTTCTTT. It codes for CASGPRGLNTEAFF.

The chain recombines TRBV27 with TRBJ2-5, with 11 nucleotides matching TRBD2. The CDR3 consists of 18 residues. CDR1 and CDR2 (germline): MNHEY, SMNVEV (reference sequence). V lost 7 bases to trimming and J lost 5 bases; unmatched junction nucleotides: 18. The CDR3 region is CASNTRGTSGGLGETQYF. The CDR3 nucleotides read TGTGCCAGCAATACTAGGGGGACTAGCGGAGGCTTGGGGGAGACCCAGTACTTC.

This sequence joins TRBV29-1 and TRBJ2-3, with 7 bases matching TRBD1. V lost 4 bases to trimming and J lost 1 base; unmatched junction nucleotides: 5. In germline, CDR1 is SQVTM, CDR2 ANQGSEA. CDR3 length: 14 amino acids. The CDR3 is CSVGQGIGTDTQYF. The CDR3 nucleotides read TGCAGCGTTGGACAGGGTATAGGCACAGATACGCAGTATTTT.

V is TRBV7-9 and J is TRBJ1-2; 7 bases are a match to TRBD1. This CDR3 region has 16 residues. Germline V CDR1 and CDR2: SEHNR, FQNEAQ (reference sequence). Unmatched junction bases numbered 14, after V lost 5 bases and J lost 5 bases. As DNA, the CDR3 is TGTGCCAGCAGCCCACCCCGGACAGGACTCCAGTATGGCTACACCTTC. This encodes CASSPPRTGLQYGYTF.

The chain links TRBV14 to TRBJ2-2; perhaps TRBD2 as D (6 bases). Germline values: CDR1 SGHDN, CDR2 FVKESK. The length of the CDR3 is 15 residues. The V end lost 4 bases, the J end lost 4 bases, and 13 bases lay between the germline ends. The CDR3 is CASSLPGGFTGELFF. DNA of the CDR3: TGTGCCAGCAGCCTGCCAGGAGGGTTCACCGGGGAGCTGTTTTTT. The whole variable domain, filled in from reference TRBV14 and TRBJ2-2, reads EAGVTQFPSHSVIEKGQTVTLRCDPISGHDNLYWYRRVMGKEIKFLLHFVKESKQDESGMPNNRFLAERTGGTYSTLKVQPAELEDSGVYFCASSLPGGFTGELFFGEGSRLTVL.

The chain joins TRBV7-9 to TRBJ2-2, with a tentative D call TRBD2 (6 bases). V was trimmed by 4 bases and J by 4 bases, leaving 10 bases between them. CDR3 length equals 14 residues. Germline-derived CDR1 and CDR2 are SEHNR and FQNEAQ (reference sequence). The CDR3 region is CASSSPSVTGELFF. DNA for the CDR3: TGTGCCAGCAGCTCTCCTAGCGTCACCGGGGAGCTGTTTTTT. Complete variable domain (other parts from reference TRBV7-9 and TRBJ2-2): DTGVSQNPRHKITKRGQNVTFRCDPISEHNRLYWYRQTLGQGPEFLTYFQNEAQLEKSRLLSDRFSAERPKGSFSTLEIQRTEQGDSAMYLCASSSPSVTGELFFGEGSRLTVL.

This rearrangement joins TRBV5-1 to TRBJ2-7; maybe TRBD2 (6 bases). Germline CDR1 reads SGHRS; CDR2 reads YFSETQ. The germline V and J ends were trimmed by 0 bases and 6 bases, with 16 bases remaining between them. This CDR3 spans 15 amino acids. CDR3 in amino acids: CASSLVPGGGAEQYF. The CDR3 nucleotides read TGCGCCAGCAGCTTGGTTCCGGGCGGAGGGGCCGAGCAGTACTTC.

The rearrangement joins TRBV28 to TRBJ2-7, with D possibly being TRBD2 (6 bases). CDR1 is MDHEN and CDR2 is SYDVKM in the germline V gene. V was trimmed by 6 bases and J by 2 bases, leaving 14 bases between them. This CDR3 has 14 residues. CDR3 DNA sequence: TGTGCCAGCAGCTCCCACGGAGGGACCTACGAGCAGTACTTC. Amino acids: CASSSHGGTYEQYF. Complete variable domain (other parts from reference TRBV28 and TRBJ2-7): DVKVTQSSRYLVKRTGEKVFLECVQDMDHENMFWYRQDPGLGLRLIYFSYDVKMKEKGDIPEGYSVSREKKERFSLILESASTNQTSMYLCASSSHGGTYEQYFGPGTRLTVT.

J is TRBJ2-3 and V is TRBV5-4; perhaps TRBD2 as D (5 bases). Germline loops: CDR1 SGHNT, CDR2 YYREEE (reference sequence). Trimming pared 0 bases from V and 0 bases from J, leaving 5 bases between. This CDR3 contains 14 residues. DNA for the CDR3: TGTGCCAGCAGCTTGGGGACTAGCACAGATACGCAGTATTTT. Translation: CASSLGTSTDTQYF. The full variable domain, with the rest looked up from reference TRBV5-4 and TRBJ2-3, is ETGVTQSPTHLIKTRGQQVTLRCSSQSGHNTVSWYQQALGQGPQFIFQYYREEENGRGNFPPRFSGLQFPNYSSELNVNALELDDSALYLCASSLGTSTDTQYFGPGTRLTVL.

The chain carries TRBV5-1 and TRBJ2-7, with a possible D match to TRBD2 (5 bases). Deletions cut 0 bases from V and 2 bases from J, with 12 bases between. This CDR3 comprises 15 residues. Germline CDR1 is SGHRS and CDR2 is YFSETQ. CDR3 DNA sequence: TGCGCCAGCAGCTTGGGGGCGGGCAATGCCTACGAGCAGTACTTC. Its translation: CASSLGAGNAYEQYF.

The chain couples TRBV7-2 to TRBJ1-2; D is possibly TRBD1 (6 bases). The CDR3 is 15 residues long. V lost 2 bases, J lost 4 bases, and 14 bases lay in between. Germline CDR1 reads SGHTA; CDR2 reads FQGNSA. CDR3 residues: CASSLSTQGSYGYTF. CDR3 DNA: TGTGCCAGCAGCTTATCAACACAGGGCTCCTATGGCTACACCTTC.

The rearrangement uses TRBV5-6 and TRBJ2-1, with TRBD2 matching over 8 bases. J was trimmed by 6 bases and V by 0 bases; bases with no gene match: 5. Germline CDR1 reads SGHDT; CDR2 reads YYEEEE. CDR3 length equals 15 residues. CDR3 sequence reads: CASSLAGRVSNEQFF. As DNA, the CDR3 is TGTGCCAGCAGCTTGGCCGGGAGGGTCAGCAATGAGCAGTTCTTC.

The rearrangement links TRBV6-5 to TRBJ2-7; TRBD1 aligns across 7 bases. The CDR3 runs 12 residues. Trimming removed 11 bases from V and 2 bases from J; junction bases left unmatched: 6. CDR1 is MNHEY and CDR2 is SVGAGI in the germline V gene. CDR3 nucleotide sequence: TGTGCCGGTTCAACAGGGGCCTACGAGCAGTACTTC. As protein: CAGSTGAYEQYF.

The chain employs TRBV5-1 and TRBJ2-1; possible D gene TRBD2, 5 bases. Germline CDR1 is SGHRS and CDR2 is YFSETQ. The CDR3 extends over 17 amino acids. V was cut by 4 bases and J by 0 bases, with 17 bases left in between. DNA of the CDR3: TGCGCCAGCAGCCCCGGACTGGCGACTTACTCCTACAATGAGCAGTTCTTC. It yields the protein CASSPGLATYSYNEQFF.

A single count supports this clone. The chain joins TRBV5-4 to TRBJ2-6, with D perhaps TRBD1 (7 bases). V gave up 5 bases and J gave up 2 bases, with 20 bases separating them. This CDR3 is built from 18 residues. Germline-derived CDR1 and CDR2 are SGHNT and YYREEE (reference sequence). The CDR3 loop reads CASSLRQGSGPGANVLTF. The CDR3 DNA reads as TGTGCCAGCAGTTTACGACAGGGAAGCGGGCCTGGGGCCAACGTCCTGACTTTC.

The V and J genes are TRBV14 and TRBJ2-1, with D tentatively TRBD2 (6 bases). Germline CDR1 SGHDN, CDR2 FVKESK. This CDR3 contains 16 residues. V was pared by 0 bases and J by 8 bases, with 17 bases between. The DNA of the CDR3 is TGTGCCAGCAGCCAAGATGAGGGAGACTGGAGGGATGAGCAGTTCTTC. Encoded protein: CASSQDEGDWRDEQFF.

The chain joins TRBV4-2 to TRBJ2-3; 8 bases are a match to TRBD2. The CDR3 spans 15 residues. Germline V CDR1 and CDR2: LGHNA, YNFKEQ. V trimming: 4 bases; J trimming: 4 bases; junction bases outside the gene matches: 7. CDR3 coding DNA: TGTGCCAGCAGCCCCCTCGGGGGGGTAGCAGATACGCAGTATTTT. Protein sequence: CASSPLGGVADTQYF.

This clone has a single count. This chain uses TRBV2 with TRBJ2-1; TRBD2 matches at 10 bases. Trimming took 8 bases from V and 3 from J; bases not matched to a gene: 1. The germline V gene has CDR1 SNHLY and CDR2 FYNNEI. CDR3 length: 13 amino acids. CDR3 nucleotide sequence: TGTGCCAGCGGGACTAGCGTCTACAATGAGCAGTTCTTC. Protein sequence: CASGTSVYNEQFF.

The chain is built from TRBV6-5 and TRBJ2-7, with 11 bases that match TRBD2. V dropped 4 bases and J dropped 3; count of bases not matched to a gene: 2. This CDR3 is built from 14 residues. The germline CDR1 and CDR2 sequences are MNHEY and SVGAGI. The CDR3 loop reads CASSSTSGSYEQYF. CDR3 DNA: TGTGCCAGCAGTTCCACTAGCGGGAGCTACGAGCAGTACTTC.